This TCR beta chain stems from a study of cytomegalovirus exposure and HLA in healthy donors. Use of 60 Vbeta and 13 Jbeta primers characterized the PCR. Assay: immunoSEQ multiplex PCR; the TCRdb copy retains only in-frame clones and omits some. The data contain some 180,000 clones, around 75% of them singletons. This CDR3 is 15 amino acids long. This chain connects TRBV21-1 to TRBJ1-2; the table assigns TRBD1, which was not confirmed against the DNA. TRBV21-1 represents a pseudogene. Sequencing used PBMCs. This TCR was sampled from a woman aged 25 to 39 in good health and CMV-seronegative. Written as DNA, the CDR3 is TGTGCCAGCAGCCGAACAGAACAGGGTGGTGACGGCTACACCTTC. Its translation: CASSRTEQGGDGYTF.